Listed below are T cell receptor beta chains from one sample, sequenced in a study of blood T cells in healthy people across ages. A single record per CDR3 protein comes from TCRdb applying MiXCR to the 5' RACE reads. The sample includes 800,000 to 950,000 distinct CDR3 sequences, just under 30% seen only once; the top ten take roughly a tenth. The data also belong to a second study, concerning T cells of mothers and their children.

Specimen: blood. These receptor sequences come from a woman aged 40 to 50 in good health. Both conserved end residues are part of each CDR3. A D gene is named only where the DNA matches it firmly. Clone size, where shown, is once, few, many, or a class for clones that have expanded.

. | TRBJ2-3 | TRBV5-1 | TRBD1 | TGCGCCAGCAGCATGGACAGGGAATTTGATACGCAGTATTTT | CASSMDREFDTQYF
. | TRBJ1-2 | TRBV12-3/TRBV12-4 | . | TGTGCCGGCAGTTTAGCACAGGGCCCGGGTTATGGCTACACCTTC | CAGSLAQGPGYGYTF
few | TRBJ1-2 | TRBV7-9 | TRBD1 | TGTGCCAGCAGCCCGCGGACAGGATACTATGGCTACACCTTC | CASSPRTGYYGYTF
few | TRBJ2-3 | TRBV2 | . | TGTGCCAGCAGTGTGATGGGTACGGCCACAGATACGCAGTATTTT | CASSVMGTATDTQYF
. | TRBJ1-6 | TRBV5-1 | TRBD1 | TGCGCCAGCAGCTTGGGACAGGGTTCACCCCTCCACTTT | CASSLGQGSPLHF
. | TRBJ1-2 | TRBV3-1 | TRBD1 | TGTGCCAGCAGCCAAGATCTTAGGACAGGGAGGAATGGCTACACCTTC | CASSQDLRTGRNGYTF
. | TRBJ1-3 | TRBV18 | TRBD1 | TGTGCCAGCTCACCCAGGGGGACCTCTGGAAACACCATATATTTT | CASSPRGTSGNTIYF
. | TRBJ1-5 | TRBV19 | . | TGTGCCAGTAGTATGGGACGGATAAATCAGCCCCAGCATTTT | CASSMGRINQPQHF
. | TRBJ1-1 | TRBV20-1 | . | TGCAGTACTAGAGATATTCTGGGGAAGATCTTAATGAACACTGAAGCTTTCTTT | CSTRDILGKILMNTEAFF
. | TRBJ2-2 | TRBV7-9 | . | TGTGCCAGCAGCGAGGGACGGGGGGCCAGCACCGGGGAGCTGTTTTTT | CASSEGRGASTGELFF
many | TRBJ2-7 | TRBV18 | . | TGTGCCAGCTCACCGGGAGACTCAAAGCAGTACTTC | CASSPGDSKQYF
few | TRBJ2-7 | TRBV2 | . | TGTGCCAGCAGTACACACGGCCAGGGAGTCTACGAGCAGTACTTC | CASSTHGQGVYEQYF
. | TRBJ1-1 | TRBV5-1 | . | TGCGCCAGCAGGTCCGCCGGGACGGAGTACACTGAAGCTTTCTTT | CASRSAGTEYTEAFF
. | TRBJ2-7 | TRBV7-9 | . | TGTGCCAGCAGCTTAGCCCCTAGCGATAATGAGCAGTACTTC | CASSLAPSDNEQYF
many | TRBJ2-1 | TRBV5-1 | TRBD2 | TGCGCCAGCAGCACCGGACTAGCGGGGGGTCCCAGCTCCTACAATGAGCAGTTCTTC | CASSTGLAGGPSSYNEQFF
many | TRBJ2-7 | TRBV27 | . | TGTGCCAGCAGTTTATCGTTCTCCTACGAGCAGTACTTC | CASSLSFSYEQYF
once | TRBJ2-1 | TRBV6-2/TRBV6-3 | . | TGTGCCAGCAGTTACGATTTGAGGGCCGATGAGCAGTTCTTC | CASSYDLRADEQFF
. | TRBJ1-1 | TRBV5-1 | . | TGCGCCAGCAGCCTTCTGGGACGATGGGACACTGAAGCTTTCTTT | CASSLLGRWDTEAFF
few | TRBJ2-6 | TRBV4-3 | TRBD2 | TGCGCCAGCAGCCAAGACCCGACTAGCGGCTCTGGGGCCAACGTCCTGACTTTC | CASSQDPTSGSGANVLTF
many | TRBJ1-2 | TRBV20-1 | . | TGCAGTGCTAGAGGGGTCGCGCGGCAGGGGAAAGGCTACACCTTC | CSARGVARQGKGYTF
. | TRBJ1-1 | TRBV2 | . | TGCGCCACCTCTGGGAACAGGGAAACTGAAGCTTTCTTT | CATSGNRETEAFF
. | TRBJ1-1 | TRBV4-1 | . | TGCGCCAGCAGCCAAGGAGGGGCGGACACTGAAGCTTTCTTT | CASSQGGADTEAFF
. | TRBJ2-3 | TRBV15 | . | TGTGCCACCAGCAACGGCAGGGGGGACACAGATACGCAGTATTTT | CATSNGRGDTDTQYF
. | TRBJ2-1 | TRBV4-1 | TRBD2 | TGCGCCAGCAGCCAGCTAGCGGGGGCCAGCTATGAGCAGTTCTTC | CASSQLAGASYEQFF
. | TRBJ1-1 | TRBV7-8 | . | TGTGCCAGCAGCCTACGGCGCTTCGGGGGGACGGACACTGAAGCTTTCTTT | CASSLRRFGGTDTEAFF
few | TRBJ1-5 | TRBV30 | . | TGTGCCTGGACTGACACCTATAGCAATCAGCCCCAGCATTTT | CAWTDTYSNQPQHF
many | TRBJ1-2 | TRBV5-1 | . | TGCGCCAGCAGCCCCGTAGGGGGGAGTGGCTACACCTTC | CASSPVGGSGYTF
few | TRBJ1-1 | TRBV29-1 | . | TGCAGCGTTGAAGTGGGGGCAGGGAGGAGAGCTTTCTTT | CSVEVGAGRRAFF
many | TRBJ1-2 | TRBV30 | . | TGTGCCTGGAGCCTCCCCACAGCTAACTATGGCTACACCTTC | CAWSLPTANYGYTF
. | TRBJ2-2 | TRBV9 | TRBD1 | TGTGCCAGCAGCGTGATGGGACAGACGAACACCGGGGAGCTGTTTTTT | CASSVMGQTNTGELFF
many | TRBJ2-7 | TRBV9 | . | TGTGTCAGCAGCGTAGAAGCCGGGGCCACCTACGAGCAGTACTTC | CVSSVEAGATYEQYF
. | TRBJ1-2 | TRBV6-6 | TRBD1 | TGTGCCAGCAGTCCTTCAGGGGGAGGAGGCTACACCTTC | CASSPSGGGGYTF
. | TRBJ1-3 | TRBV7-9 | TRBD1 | TGTGCCAGCAGCCGGACAGGGATAGGAAACACCATATATTTT | CASSRTGIGNTIYF
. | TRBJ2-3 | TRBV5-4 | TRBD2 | TGTGCCAGCAGCGCCGCGGGACTAGCGGGGGGGCAAGATACGCAGTATTTT | CASSAAGLAGGQDTQYF
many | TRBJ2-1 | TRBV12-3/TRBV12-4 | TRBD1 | TGTGCCAGCAGTTTGCGGACAGGGCAAACGAATGAGCAGTTCTTC | CASSLRTGQTNEQFF
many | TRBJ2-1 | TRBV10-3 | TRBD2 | TGTGCCATCAGTGGGGGTAGCGGGAGGGCCGCTATTGAGCAGTTCTTC | CAISGGSGRAAIEQFF
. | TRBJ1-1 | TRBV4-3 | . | TGCGCCAGCAGCCAAGATGTGGCTATGAACACTGAAGCTTTCTTT | CASSQDVAMNTEAFF
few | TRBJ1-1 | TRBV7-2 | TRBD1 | TGTGCCAGCACCAATCGCCGGGACAGGGGACGGAGGGGCACTGAAGCTTTCTTT | CASTNRRDRGRRGTEAFF
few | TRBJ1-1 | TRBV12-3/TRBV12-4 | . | TGTGCCAGCATTGACCACGGGGCGAACACTGAAGCTTTCTTT | CASIDHGANTEAFF
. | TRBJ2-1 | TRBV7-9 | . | TGTGCCAGCAGCGAGGGGCTAGCTAATGAGCAGTTCTTC | CASSEGLANEQFF
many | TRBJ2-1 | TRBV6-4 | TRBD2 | TGTGCCAGCAGTGACTCACTAGCGGGGGGGTTCGATGAGCAGTTCTTC | CASSDSLAGGFDEQFF
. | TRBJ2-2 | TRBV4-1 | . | TGCGCCAGCAGCCAAATGAGCGCAACCACCGGGGAGCTGTTTTTT | CASSQMSATTGELFF
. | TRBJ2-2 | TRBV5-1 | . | TGCGCCAGCAGCACGGGACGTCAGTACACCGGGGAGCTGTTTTTT | CASSTGRQYTGELFF
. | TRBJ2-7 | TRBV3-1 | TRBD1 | TGTGCCAGCAGCCGGGCGGACAGGGATGAACGATACGAGCAGTACTTC | CASSRADRDERYEQYF